The 31 T cell receptor beta chains reported below all come from one sample, sequenced in a study of neurological immune-mediated disorders. TCRdb reprocessed the 5' RACE reads via MiXCR and lists one record per CDR3 protein. The sample lists roughly 53,000 distinct CDR3 sequences; approximately 9.2% were seen once. Specified time point: longitudinal time-point 3. Sequencing input: PBMCs. Source of these receptors: a woman aged 40 to 49 in good health.

This clonotype has a count of ten or more. The V gene is TRBV20-1, the J gene TRBJ2-3, with unresolved D. Germline V lookup: CDR1 DFQATT, CDR2 SNEGSKA (reference sequence). The CDR3 has 11 amino acids. Trimming took off 5 bases at V and 4 bases at J, with 7 bases between the two ends. In DNA, the CDR3 is TGCAGTGCTTATTTTCCAGATACGCAGTATTTT. Protein sequence: CSAYFPDTQYF.

This clonotype was detected many times. This chain joins TRBV7-2 and TRBJ2-3; tentative D call: TRBD2 (6 bases). CDR1 SGHTA and CDR2 FQGNSA come from the germline V gene. With 5 bases removed from V and 4 bases from J, the gap between germline ends came to 19 bases. The CDR3 loop spans 16 amino acids. The CDR3 sequence: CASSPWGITGADTQYF. CDR3 sequence (DNA): TGTGCCAGCAGCCCGTGGGGGATCACGGGGGCAGATACGCAGTATTTT.

This clonotype turned up a few times. CDR3 bases: TGCAGCGTTGTATTACTAGCGGGACCCATCTACGAGCAGTACTTC. It encodes CSVVLLAGPIYEQYF. The rearrangement joins TRBV29-1 to TRBJ2-7; 10 bases match TRBD2. V lost 4 bases, J lost 3 bases, and 9 bases stayed unmatched. Germline V CDR1 and CDR2: SQVTM, ANQGSEA. This CDR3 comprises 15 residues.

In its sample, this clonotype was seen many times. This rearrangement joins TRBV3-1 to TRBJ2-3, with 11 positions matching TRBD2. CDR1 and CDR2 from the germline V gene are LGHDT and YNNKEL (reference sequence). The CDR3 runs 16 residues. The ends lost 1 base at V and 7 bases at J; junction bases unmatched: 7. The CDR3 region has the DNA TGTGCCAGCAGCCAAGGAGTAGCGGGAGGGCGGAATACGCAGTATTTT. Its protein product is CASSQGVAGGRNTQYF.

Many counts were recorded for this clonotype. V usage is TRBV7-2 and J usage is TRBJ2-7, with D perhaps matching TRBD1 (5 bases). V was clipped by 5 bases and J by 2 bases, with 19 bases between them. CDR1 is SGHTA, CDR2 FQGNSA, per germline. The CDR3 extends over 16 amino acids. The CDR3 loop is CASSPLGPAGTYEQYF. The CDR3 DNA reads as TGTGCCAGCAGCCCGCTCGGCCCGGCAGGGACCTACGAGCAGTACTTC.

This clonotype occurred many times. The chain recombines TRBV4-3 with TRBJ2-1, with 10 bases identical to TRBD2. The CDR3 is made up of 19 amino acids. The ends lost 0 bases at V and 0 bases at J; junction bases unmatched: 8. Germline V lookup: CDR1 LGHNA, CDR2 YSLEER. CDR3 in amino acids: CASSQEAAQRGGSYNEQFF. The CDR3 DNA follows: TGCGCCAGCAGCCAAGAGGCGGCCCAGCGGGGGGGCTCCTACAATGAGCAGTTCTTC.

There are many counts of this clonotype. The genes are TRBV5-1 and TRBJ2-7; D tentatively reads TRBD1 or TRBD2 (5 bases each). Trimming took off 4 bases at V and 1 base at J, with 9 bases between the two ends. This CDR3 comprises 13 residues. CDR1 is SGHRS and CDR2 is YFSETQ in the germline V gene. In DNA, the CDR3 is TGCGCCAGCAGCGGGGGTCCGTCCTACGAGCAGTACTTC. This sequence encodes CASSGGPSYEQYF.

This clonotype was observed many times. The chain links TRBV5-1 to TRBJ1-2; TRBD1 aligns across 7 bases. Germline loops: CDR1 SGHRS, CDR2 YFSETQ. V lost 2 bases, J lost 5 bases, and 3 bases stayed unmatched. CDR3 size: 13 residues. CDR3 in amino acids: CASSLTGEYGYTF. The CDR3 DNA follows: TGCGCCAGCAGCTTAACAGGGGAGTATGGCTACACCTTC.

The sample holds many counts of this clonotype. This chain joins TRBV6-1 and TRBJ1-5; 9 positions agree with TRBD1. Germline assignment: CDR1 MNHNS and CDR2 SASEGT. The junction had 10 bases not matched to a gene; V was cut back by 6 bases and J by 7 bases. The CDR3 is 15 residues long. This chain's CDR3 is CASRAKTGGGQPQHF. In nucleotides, the CDR3 is TGTGCCAGCAGGGCTAAGACAGGGGGAGGGCAGCCCCAGCATTTT.

There are many counts of this clonotype. The chain joins TRBV12-3 or TRBV12-4 to TRBJ2-2; a weak D match, TRBD1 (6 bases). The CDR3 spans 16 residues. V shed 2 bases and J shed 4 bases, with 14 bases lying between them. As DNA, the CDR3 is TGTGCCAGCAGTTTACAGGGGTTGTTTGGCACCGGGGAGCTGTTTTTT. Encoded protein: CASSLQGLFGTGELFF.

This clonotype was seen at least ten times. The J gene is TRBJ2-3, the V gene TRBV5-4, with a weak D call TRBD2 (6 bases). The CDR3 contains 14 residues. Germline-derived CDR1 and CDR2 are SGHNT and YYREEE (reference sequence). Trimming stripped 0 bases from V and 6 bases from J, with 11 bases between. The CDR3 DNA sequence: TGTGCCAGCAGCTTGGGACCTGGGGGGGATACGCAGTATTTT. Its translation: CASSLGPGGDTQYF. Full variable domain (missing parts from reference TRBV5-4 and TRBJ2-3): ETGVTQSPTHLIKTRGQQVTLRCSSQSGHNTVSWYQQALGQGPQFIFQYYREEENGRGNFPPRFSGLQFPNYSSELNVNALELDDSALYLCASSLGPGGDTQYFGPGTRLTVL.

This clonotype was counted at least ten times. This chain joins TRBV18 and TRBJ2-7; perhaps TRBD2 as D (5 bases). This CDR3 has 12 amino acids. Germline V gives CDR1 KGHSH, CDR2 LQKENI. V was clipped by 3 bases and J by 4 bases, with 7 bases between them. CDR3 protein: CASSPRGYEQYF. CDR3 DNA sequence: TGTGCCAGCTCACCTCGGGGATACGAGCAGTACTTC.

This clonotype was seen only a few times. The rearrangement uses TRBV6-5 and TRBJ1-1; D remains unclear. The CDR3 runs to 12 residues. Between the trimmed V and J ends, which lost 7 bases and 4 bases, there was a span of 10 bases. Looked up from germline, CDR1 is MNHEY and CDR2 is SVGAGI. In nucleotides, the CDR3 is TGTGCCAGCATGACGGCTAGCACTGAAGCTTTCTTT. Translated: CASMTASTEAFF.

This clonotype was detected many times. The genes are TRBV7-2 and TRBJ2-3; D is undetermined. Germline V gives CDR1 SGHTA, CDR2 FQGNSA. The germline V and J ends were trimmed by 4 bases and 7 bases, with 9 bases remaining between them. The CDR3 contains 12 residues. The CDR3 loop is CASSSSSYTQYF. CDR3 nucleotides: TGTGCCAGCAGCTCCTCGAGTTATACGCAGTATTTT.

The table lists this clonotype with many counts. The DNA of the CDR3 is TGTGCCAGCAGCTCGACCTCAGGGTACGAGCAGTACTTC. Its protein product is CASSSTSGYEQYF. The chain has TRBV7-2 and TRBJ2-7; D may be TRBD1 (5 bases). CDR3 length equals 13 residues. The germline V and J ends were trimmed by 4 bases and 4 bases, with 11 bases remaining between them. In germline, CDR1 is SGHTA, CDR2 FQGNSA.

This clonotype was detected many times. The V gene is TRBV13, the J gene TRBJ2-1; unclear D gene. V lost 1 base, J lost 9 bases, and 16 bases lay in between. Germline CDR1 is PRHDT and CDR2 is FYEKMQ (reference sequence). The CDR3 has 15 amino acids. CDR3 in amino acids: CASSLAYETTGEQFF. For the CDR3, the DNA is TGTGCCAGCAGCTTAGCTTATGAGACAACCGGTGAGCAGTTCTTC.

This clonotype occurred many times. This sequence joins TRBV5-1 and TRBJ1-1; D is undetermined. The germline gives CDR1 SGHRS, CDR2 YFSETQ. Trimming removed 2 bases from V and 10 bases from J, with 18 bases in between. This CDR3 has 14 amino acids. Here the CDR3 reads CASSFGLLAEGAFF. Here the CDR3 DNA reads TGCGCCAGCAGCTTTGGGCTTTTGGCTGAAGGAGCTTTCTTT.

This clonotype was counted many times. The chain has TRBV5-1 and TRBJ2-2, with D perhaps TRBD1 (5 bases). The CDR3 loop spans 14 amino acids. Trimming took off 0 bases at V and 4 bases at J, with 7 bases between the two ends. Germline CDR1 SGHRS, CDR2 YFSETQ. In DNA form, the CDR3 reads TGCGCCAGCAGCTTGGCAGGGATCACCGGGGAGCTGTTTTTT. As protein: CASSLAGITGELFF.

This clonotype was observed many times. The chain uses TRBV12-3 or TRBV12-4 and TRBJ1-2, with 8 bases fitting TRBD1. This CDR3 spans 15 amino acids. The ends lost 3 bases at V and 4 bases at J; junction bases unmatched: 7. This chain's CDR3 is CASSFSGGEGYGYTF. In DNA form, the CDR3 reads TGTGCCAGCAGTTTTTCAGGGGGCGAAGGCTATGGCTACACCTTC.

This clonotype was picked up many times. The chain uses TRBV4-3 and TRBJ2-3, with TRBD2 identical over 13 bases. The germline CDR1 and CDR2 sequences are LGHNA and YSLEER. Germline trimming cut 8 bases from V and 0 bases from J; bases unmatched to any gene: 5. The CDR3 is 16 amino acids. CDR3 coding DNA: TGCGCCAGCCGGACTAGCGGGGGAAGTAGCACAGATACGCAGTATTTT. Translated, it gives CASRTSGGSSTDTQYF.

The sample holds many counts of this clonotype. The chain recombines TRBV4-3 with TRBJ2-7; 7 bases line up with TRBD1. J lost 7 bases, V lost 0 bases, and 9 bases had no gene match. The CDR3 sequence is 15 residues long. Per the germline V gene, CDR1 is LGHNA and CDR2 is YSLEER. CDR3 region: CASSQDPDRAEEQYF. Written as DNA, the CDR3 is TGCGCCAGCAGCCAAGACCCCGACAGGGCGGAGGAGCAGTACTTC.

At least ten counts were recorded for this clonotype. The chain joins TRBV24-1 to TRBJ1-2, with 7 bases lining up with TRBD1. Germline loops: CDR1 KGHDR, CDR2 SFDVKD. The CDR3 has 13 residues. V shed 4 bases and J 8 bases; nucleotides not matched to a gene: 6. In DNA form, the CDR3 reads TGTGCCACCAGTGACGAGACAGGGTGGGGCTACACCTTC. This gives the protein CATSDETGWGYTF.

Points on this clonotype: A read error may be the cause here, since a much bigger clone is one base away. The conserved final phenylalanine or tryptophan is absent from the CDR3, which likely points to a read error. The CDR3 loop reads CASSLEGSNREAFS. The CDR3 nucleotides are TGTGCCAGCAGCTTAGAGGGCAGCAACCGTGAAGCTTTCTCT. The chain is built from TRBV7-9 and TRBJ1-1; D gene unclear. The CDR3 has 14 residues. Germline V gene sequence: CDR1 SEHNR, CDR2 FQNEAQ (reference sequence). V was shortened by 1 base and J by 7 bases, with 13 bases between the two germline ends.

This clonotype has a count of ten or more. J is TRBJ2-5 and V is TRBV7-2, with 9 bases identical to TRBD2. J was trimmed by 5 bases and V by 3 bases; bases with no gene match: 7. Germline CDR1 SGHTA, CDR2 FQGNSA. The CDR3 contains 15 residues. The CDR3 loop reads CASSLDSGGWETQYF. The CDR3 DNA reads as TGTGCCAGCAGCTTGGATAGCGGGGGTTGGGAGACCCAGTACTTC.

There are many counts of this clonotype. The chain recombines TRBV24-1 with TRBJ1-1, with D unclear. The V end lost 4 bases, the J end lost 3 bases, and 14 bases lay between the germline ends. In germline, CDR1 is KGHDR, CDR2 SFDVKD. The CDR3 is 15 residues long. In DNA form, the CDR3 reads TGTGCCACCAGTGACTCGAAGAAGGTGGACACTGAAGCTTTCTTT. Protein sequence: CATSDSKKVDTEAFF.

This clonotype appeared many times. The chain has TRBV6-2 or TRBV6-3 and TRBJ2-7; the match to TRBD2 covers 9 bases. V gave up 0 bases and J gave up 3 bases; unmatched junction bases: 6. This CDR3 has 16 amino acids. Germline CDR1 and CDR2: MNHEY and SVGEGT. CDR3 coding DNA: TGTGCCAGCAGTTACTCGGAGACTAGCGGTTTCTACGAGCAGTACTTC. Amino acids: CASSYSETSGFYEQYF.

This clonotype was recorded many times. The CDR3 DNA reads as TGCGCCAGCAGCCGAATTAGCGGGAGGAGGTCCTACAATGAGCAGTTCTTC. This codes for CASSRISGRRSYNEQFF. The chain has TRBV5-1 and TRBJ2-1, with TRBD2 matching over 10 bases. V lost 4 bases, J lost 1 base, and 8 bases stayed unmatched. Germline loops: CDR1 SGHRS, CDR2 YFSETQ. This CDR3 contains 17 residues.

This clonotype has a count of ten or more. The chain links TRBV2 to TRBJ2-6; no clear D gene. Looked up from germline, CDR1 is SNHLY and CDR2 is FYNNEI. Trimming took 8 bases from V and 0 from J, leaving 5 bases between them. The CDR3 contains 13 residues. CDR3 amino acids: CASSNSGANVLTF. In DNA form, the CDR3 reads TGTGCCAGCTCGAACTCTGGGGCCAACGTCCTGACTTTC.

This clonotype occurred once. A much larger clone sits a single nucleotide away, making a read error possible. The V gene is TRBV5-1, the J gene TRBJ1-1; no definite D call. The V gene's germline CDR1 is SGHRS and CDR2 YFSETQ. This CDR3 contains 14 residues. CDR3 nucleotides: TGCACCAGCAGCTTAAGTCGGGAGAACACTGAAGCTTTCTTT. It translates to CTSSLSRENTEAFF.

This clonotype has a count of ten or more. The chain uses TRBV29-1 and TRBJ1-1; 7 bases are a match to TRBD1. The CDR3 contains 14 residues. Unmatched junction bases numbered 13, after V lost 7 bases and J lost 5 bases. The germline V gene has CDR1 SQVTM and CDR2 ANQGSEA. In nucleotides, the CDR3 is TGCAGCGGGGGGAAGACAGGGCGGGGAACTGAAGCTTTCTTT. Protein sequence: CSGGKTGRGTEAFF.

In its sample, this clonotype was seen many times. The rearrangement joins TRBV25-1 to TRBJ2-3; D perhaps matches TRBD2 (7 bases). CDR3 size: 15 residues. The germline V gene encodes CDR1 MGHDK and CDR2 SYGVNS. The V end was cut by 5 bases, the J end by 6 bases, with 18 bases between. The CDR3 reads CASSKGGVLGDTQYF. CDR3 nucleotides: TGTGCCAGCAGTAAGGGGGGGGTCTTGGGGGATACGCAGTATTTT.